This T cell receptor (beta chain) is drawn from a study of blood T cell repertoires in COVID-19. Study-wide context: Some COVID-19 samples were acute and others convalescent; all came from the United States, Italy and Spain. T cells, B-cell-depleted T cells, or PBMCs provided the cDNA or gDNA that served as material.

Sequencing used immunoSEQ multiplex PCR; TCRdb keeps in-frame clones, though not all of them. The sample holds under 300,000 clones, roughly three quarters seen once. The length of the CDR3 is 16 residues. The germline gives CDR1 SGHDN, CDR2 FVKESK. Trimming removed 0 bases from V and 3 bases from J; junction bases left unmatched: 6. Sequencing was carried out using peripheral blood. The gene calls are TRBV14 and TRBJ2-3; 7 bases are shared with TRBD1. The TCR comes from a woman in her thirties or forties with active or convalescent COVID-19. Here the CDR3 reads CASSQDQRGRTDTQYF. CDR3 in DNA: TGTGCCAGCAGCCAAGATCAGAGGGGGCGGACAGATACGCAGTATTTT.